The 3 T cell receptor beta chains below were found in one sample sequenced in a study of T cells in tuberculosis. Time point meaning: new active TB diagnosis, blood taken before or within 7 days of starting treatment. Sequencing was performed with immunoSEQ multiplex PCR; in TCRdb, only in-frame clones are kept and a portion is missing. The sample consists of 31,000 or so clones, about 82% of them appearing once. This specimen was PBMCs, taken at tuberculosis diagnosis. These receptors all stem from an adult with tuberculosis.

The chain joins TRBV7-2 to TRBJ1-2; 8 nucleotides align to TRBD1. This CDR3 has 15 amino acids. The V gene end was trimmed by 5 bases and the J gene end by 4 bases; junction bases not matched to a gene: 9. The germline V gene has CDR1 SGHTA and CDR2 FQGNSA. The CDR3 spells CASSARDRKTYGYTF. CDR3 nucleotides: TGTGCCAGCAGCGCCCGGGACAGGAAAACCTATGGCTACACCTTC.

The chain combines TRBV5-1 with TRBJ2-7; the match to TRBD1 covers 7 bases. J lost 2 bases, V lost 0 bases, and 5 bases had no gene match. Germline V gene lookup returns CDR1 SGHRS and CDR2 YFSETQ. The CDR3 loop spans 15 amino acids. The CDR3 nucleotides read TGCGCCAGCAGCTTGGAACCGGACAGGACCTACGAGCAGTACTTC. This codes for CASSLEPDRTYEQYF. Filled out from reference TRBV5-1 and TRBJ2-7, the complete variable domain reads KAGVTQTPRYLIKTRGQQVTLSCSPISGHRSVSWYQQTPGQGLQFLFEYFSETQRNKGNFPGRFSGRQFSNSRSEMNVSTLELGDSALYLCASSLEPDRTYEQYFGPGTRLTVT.

This clone was seen only once. DNA of the CDR3: TGTGCCAGCAGCAAAGACGTGCTTAACAGGGGGCAGACCGGGGAGCTGTTTTTT. It translates to CASSKDVLNRGQTGELFF. J is TRBJ2-2 and V is TRBV21-1; TRBD1 is the table's D call and was not checked against the DNA. TRBV21-1 constitutes a pseudogene. The CDR3 has 18 amino acids.